Below, 8 T cell receptor beta chains from the same sample are listed, as sequenced in a study of shared clonotypes between healthy human individuals. Method: immunoSEQ multiplex PCR; TCRdb's copy keeps in-frame clones and lacks some. The sample consists of hundreds of thousands of clones, around 72% of them appearing once. Specimen: memory CD4+ T cells sorted from blood. Subset described: CD45RA-negative fraction. The origin of the receptors is a woman younger than 45 in good health.

In its sample, this clone was seen a few times. This chain uses TRBV19 with TRBJ2-7; a possible D gene is TRBD1 (5 bases). Trimming left V 5 bases short and J 4 bases short, with 15 bases between. The CDR3 spans 14 residues. The germline V gene has CDR1 LNHDA and CDR2 SQIVND (reference sequence). The CDR3 DNA reads TGTGCCAGTAGTCGAGAGCAGGGTCTATACGAGCAGTACTTC. Encoded protein: CASSREQGLYEQYF.

The rearrangement uses TRBV5-4 and TRBJ2-5; 8 nucleotides align to TRBD2. V was pared by 3 bases and J by 7 bases, with 17 bases of the junction left unmatched. The CDR3 spans 17 residues. CDR1 and CDR2 from the germline V gene are SGHNT and YYREEE (reference sequence). The CDR3 DNA reads as TGTGCCAGCAGCTCCCCCGGCACTAGCGGTCCCCTAGGGACCCAGTACTTC. Its protein is CASSSPGTSGPLGTQYF. Filled out from reference TRBV5-4 and TRBJ2-5, the complete variable domain reads ETGVTQSPTHLIKTRGQQVTLRCSSQSGHNTVSWYQQALGQGPQFIFQYYREEENGRGNFPPRFSGLQFPNYSSELNVNALELDDSALYLCASSSPGTSGPLGTQYFGPGTRLLVL.

In its sample, this clone was seen once. This chain uses TRBV28 with TRBJ2-1; TRBD1 matches at 8 bases. This CDR3 region has 15 residues. V lost 7 bases to trimming and J lost 3 bases; unmatched junction nucleotides: 8. Germline V gene sequence: CDR1 MDHEN, CDR2 SYDVKM. The CDR3 here is CASKRTGTGYNEQFF. The CDR3 coding sequence is TGTGCCAGCAAGCGTACCGGGACAGGCTACAATGAGCAGTTCTTC.

The chain carries TRBV28 and TRBJ1-2; the match to TRBD1 covers 9 bases. The V gene end was trimmed by 8 bases and the J gene end by 7 bases; junction bases not matched to a gene: 11. CDR1 is MDHEN and CDR2 is SYDVKM in the germline V gene. The CDR3 runs 14 residues. The CDR3 DNA reads TGTGCCAGCCAGGAAGGGGACAGGGCAACTGGCTACACCTTC. It encodes CASQEGDRATGYTF.

V is TRBV28 and J is TRBJ1-1; D gene uncertain. Germline V gives CDR1 MDHEN, CDR2 SYDVKM. V was shortened by 6 bases and J by 5 bases, with 16 bases between the two germline ends. This CDR3 spans 14 amino acids. The CDR3 region has the DNA TGTGCCAGCAGCCGCGGATTCGGGTGGACTGAAGCTTTCTTT. This sequence encodes CASSRGFGWTEAFF. Filled out from reference TRBV28 and TRBJ1-1, the complete variable domain reads DVKVTQSSRYLVKRTGEKVFLECVQDMDHENMFWYRQDPGLGLRLIYFSYDVKMKEKGDIPEGYSVSREKKERFSLILESASTNQTSMYLCASSRGFGWTEAFFGQGTRLTVV.

This chain joins TRBV12-5 and TRBJ1-1; no definite D call. CDR3 length: 15 residues. Per germline, CDR1 LGHNT and CDR2 FRNRAP. Trimming took 5 bases from V and 2 from J, leaving 15 bases between them. Written as DNA, the CDR3 is TGTGCTAGTGGTCCCGGGAGCCTCCTAAACACTGAAGCTTTCTTT. Its translation is CASGPGSLLNTEAFF.

The V gene is TRBV27, the J gene TRBJ2-4, with TRBD1 as a possible D gene (6 bases). There are 14 residues in the CDR3. Germline CDR1 MNHEY, CDR2 SMNVEV (reference sequence). Trimming cost V 5 bases and J 8 bases, with 16 bases left between them. CDR3 in amino acids: CASSQNRDRHIQYF. The DNA of the CDR3 is TGTGCCAGCAGTCAGAACAGGGATCGTCACATTCAGTACTTC.

This clone occurred a few times. V is TRBV6-4 and J is TRBJ2-2; D is ambiguous. V lost 0 bases and J 3 bases, leaving 5 bases between the germline ends. Per the germline V gene, CDR1 is MRHNA and CDR2 is SNTAGT. The CDR3 is 14 residues long. CDR3 nucleotides: TGTGCCAGCAGTGACTCGATGGACACCGGGGAGCTGTTTTTT. Protein: CASSDSMDTGELFF.